These 20 T cell receptor beta chains share one sample of origin, sequenced in a study of blood T cells in healthy people across ages. The second PCR ran about 6 to 11 cycles with a sample-barcoded 5' primer and J-beta primers. Each CDR3 protein is one row after TCRdb ran MiXCR on the 5' RACE reads. This sample yields roughly 1 million distinct CDR3 sequences, of which almost 25% are seen a single time; around 0.75% belongs to the top ten. These same data were also listed under a study on T cells of mothers and their children.

The sequenced material came from blood. Receptors originate from a girl aged 2 to 9 in good health.

This clonotype turned up a few times. The CDR3 region is CASSQDARSTNEKLFF. CDR3 coding DNA: TGTGCCAGCAGCCAAGATGCAAGGTCGACTAATGAAAAACTGTTTTTT. V and J are TRBV4-2 and TRBJ1-4; D gene unclear. The V end lost 0 bases, the J end lost 2 bases, and 10 bases lay between the germline ends. This CDR3 is 16 amino acids long. Germline CDR1 reads LGHNA; CDR2 reads YNFKEQ.

The chain uses TRBV28 and TRBJ2-2; 9 bases map to TRBD1. The CDR3 is 17 amino acids. V trimming: 5 bases; J trimming: 9 bases; junction bases outside the gene matches: 16. CDR1 and CDR2 (germline): MDHEN, SYDVKM. This chain's CDR3 is CASSGAITGGLGRELFF. CDR3 DNA sequence: TGTGCCAGCAGTGGCGCGATTACAGGGGGCTTGGGCCGGGAGCTGTTTTTT.

With respect to this clonotype: The junction departs from germline at one end; a sequencing error may be responsible. The chain has TRBV12-3 or TRBV12-4 and TRBJ2-1; 14 bases fit TRBD2. The DNA end is more similar to TRBJ2-7, so the J call may be wrong. This CDR3 contains 14 residues. The CDR3 nucleotides read TGCGCCAGCAGTTTCGGGACTAGCGGGAGCCGGCAGTACTTC. The encoded protein is CASSFGTSGSRQYF.

There are many counts of this clonotype. The V gene is TRBV29-1, the J gene TRBJ2-5; D unresolved. V gave up 4 bases and J gave up 2 bases, with 5 bases separating them. Germline loops: CDR1 SQVTM, CDR2 ANQGSEA. This CDR3 has 11 amino acids. As DNA, the CDR3 is TGCAGCGTTGGGCTACAAGAGACCCAGTACTTC. It is translated as CSVGLQETQYF.

This rearrangement joins TRBV21-1 to TRBJ2-3. TRBV21-1 constitutes a pseudogene. This CDR3 region has 16 residues. The CDR3 sequence: CASSNHLSPRTETQYF. The CDR3 DNA sequence: TGTGCCAGCAGCAATCACCTTTCACCTAGGACGGAGACGCAGTATTTT.

A word on this clonotype: The junction does not match germline at one end; this may be a read error. The chain uses TRBV20-1 and TRBJ2-7; D remains ambiguous. Germline assignment: CDR1 DFQATT and CDR2 SNEGSKA (reference sequence). The CDR3 sequence is 11 residues long. The CDR3 DNA reads TGCAGTGCTAAACATTACTACGGGCAGTACTTC. This gives the protein CSAKHYYGQYF.

This clonotype was observed a handful of times. This chain connects TRBV20-1 to TRBJ2-3; 8 nucleotides match TRBD2. V shed 6 bases and J 0 bases; nucleotides not matched to a gene: 5. The CDR3 extends over 14 amino acids. Per germline, CDR1 DFQATT and CDR2 SNEGSKA (reference sequence). CDR3: CSATSGGSTDTQYF. The CDR3 DNA follows: TGCAGTGCGACCAGCGGGGGAAGCACAGATACGCAGTATTTT.

This clonotype was counted between two and nine times. This sequence joins TRBV28 and TRBJ2-5; no clear D gene. Germline CDR1 and CDR2: MDHEN and SYDVKM. The CDR3 runs 13 residues. Trimming shortened V by 5 bases and J by 1 base, and 8 bases separated the two germline ends. CDR3: CASSVKFQETQYF. CDR3 coding DNA: TGTGCCAGCAGTGTAAAGTTCCAAGAGACCCAGTACTTC.

This clonotype was observed a few times. The chain joins TRBV10-3 to TRBJ2-7; possibly TRBD1 for D (7 bases). V was cut by 10 bases and J by 7 bases, with 26 bases left in between. The length of the CDR3 is 15 residues. CDR1 and CDR2 (germline): ENHRY, SYGVKD. The DNA for the CDR3 is TGTGCCACTCACCATCGCGGGGACAGCTATGAGGAGCAGTACTTC. It codes for CATHHRGDSYEEQYF.

This clonotype was detected a few times. CDR3 DNA sequence: TGTGCCAGCAGCTTAGGACTAAAAAACAATGAGCAGTTCTTC. It specifies CASSLGLKNNEQFF. The rearrangement links TRBV7-8 to TRBJ2-1; perhaps TRBD2 as D (5 bases). This CDR3 is built from 14 residues. The V gene's germline CDR1 is SGHVS and CDR2 FQNEAQ. Trimming took off 1 base at V and 5 bases at J, with 9 bases between the two ends.

V usage is TRBV7-2 and J usage is TRBJ2-3, with TRBD1 matching 8 bases. Trimming cost V 5 bases and J 6 bases; bases outside gene matches: 10. The germline gives CDR1 SGHTA, CDR2 FQGNSA. The CDR3 has 15 residues. The CDR3 region is CASSPSGYRGDTQYF. For the CDR3, the DNA is TGTGCCAGCAGCCCCAGCGGGTACAGGGGGGATACGCAGTATTTT. Using reference TRBV7-2 and TRBJ2-3 for the parts outside the CDR3, the full variable domain is GAGVSQSPSNKVTEKGKDVELRCDPISGHTALYWYRQSLGQGLEFLIYFQGNSAPDKSGLPSDRFSAERTGGSVSTLTIQRTQQEDSAVYLCASSPSGYRGDTQYFGPGTRLTVL.

This rearrangement joins TRBV10-3 to TRBJ2-7; no clear D gene. The germline gives CDR1 ENHRY, CDR2 SYGVKD. The V end lost 8 bases, the J end lost 7 bases, and 15 bases lay between the germline ends. This CDR3 region has 12 residues. DNA for the CDR3: TGTGCCATCGGCGTTGGAGTCGGGGAGCAGTACTTC. Protein product: CAIGVGVGEQYF.

The chain joins TRBV5-5 to TRBJ1-2, with 7 bases identical to TRBD1. V dropped 2 bases and J dropped 8; count of bases not matched to a gene: 12. The CDR3 has 15 residues. Germline CDR1 SGHKS, CDR2 YYEKEE (reference sequence). The CDR3 region has the DNA TGTGCCAGCAGCTTCATTACAGGGGACGAAGGCGGCTACACCTTC. Amino acids: CASSFITGDEGGYTF.

Written as DNA, the CDR3 is TGTGCCAGCATATCTCGGGGTCGAGTCTTTTACGAGCAGTACTTC. Amino acids: CASISRGRVFYEQYF. The chain combines TRBV28 with TRBJ2-5, with D possibly TRBD2 on 5 matching bases. Judging by the DNA end, TRBJ2-7 fits better; the J call may be wrong. This CDR3 comprises 15 residues. The germline V gene has CDR1 MDHEN and CDR2 SYDVKM.

J is TRBJ2-5 and V is TRBV29-1; no reliable D call. The germline V gene has CDR1 SQVTM and CDR2 ANQGSEA. CDR3 length: 13 residues. V was clipped by 3 bases and J by 11 bases, with 19 bases between them. Written as DNA, the CDR3 is TGCAGCGTTGAGCCTCAGTGGGGTAGTGAGCAGTACTTC. It specifies CSVEPQWGSEQYF.

This clonotype was counted a few times. One junction end does not reproduce the germline sequence, and a read error may be involved. The chain carries TRBV4-1 and TRBJ2-1; maybe TRBD2 (6 bases). The CDR3 totals 14 residues. Germline V CDR1 and CDR2: MGHRA, YSYEKL. CDR3 sequence (DNA): TGCGCCGGCAGTCGCTTGACTAGCTACAATGAGCAGTTCTTC. Translating gives CAGSRLTSYNEQFF.

This sequence joins TRBV20-1 and TRBJ1-2; the match to TRBD1 covers 8 bases. This CDR3 has 12 residues. Looked up from germline, CDR1 is DFQATT and CDR2 is SNEGSKA (reference sequence). CDR3 region: CSVDRENYGYTF. In nucleotides, the CDR3 is TGCAGCGTGGACAGGGAAAACTATGGCTACACCTTC.

The gene calls are TRBV20-1 and TRBJ2-7; 7 positions match TRBD1. V lost 1 base, J lost 2 bases, and 5 bases stayed unmatched. Germline V lookup: CDR1 DFQATT, CDR2 SNEGSKA (reference sequence). This CDR3 is 14 amino acids long. CDR3 amino acids: CSARVRQGPYEQYF. For the CDR3, the DNA is TGCAGTGCTAGAGTTAGACAGGGCCCCTACGAGCAGTACTTC.

The chain couples TRBV7-6 to TRBJ2-6; D may be TRBD2 (6 bases). V gave up 5 bases and J gave up 4 bases, with 18 bases separating them. Per germline, CDR1 SGHVS and CDR2 FNYEAQ. CDR3 length equals 17 residues. DNA for the CDR3: TGTGCCAGCAGCCATACGCAGGGACTGGGGGGGGCCAACGTCCTGACTTTC. It specifies CASSHTQGLGGANVLTF.

This chain links TRBV7-2 with TRBJ2-7, with unresolved D. Germline CDR1 is SGHTA and CDR2 is FQGNSA. The length of the CDR3 is 12 residues. Trimming took 4 bases from V and 2 from J, leaving 6 bases between them. This CDR3 is CASSWNAYEQYF. In DNA, the CDR3 is TGTGCCAGCAGCTGGAACGCCTACGAGCAGTACTTC.